The rows below give T cell receptor beta chains drawn from one sample of a study of CD8+ T cells in alopecia areata. The data were produced by immunoSEQ multiplex PCR, yet TCRdb's version contains in-frame clones alone and is incomplete. The sample has some 170,000 clones; about 54% are singletons. The sequences come from CD4+ T cells sorted from blood, collected between weeks 55 and 65, from a patient treated with tofacitinib. All receptors come from a human donor with alopecia areata. Each CDR3 is given with its conserved first and last residue. Fields, in order: J gene, clone size, D gene, V gene, CDR3 protein, CDR3 DNA. A D gene is named only where the DNA matches it firmly. Some rows mark clone size as missing; the rest say once, few, many or name a class of expanded clone.

TRBJ2-5 few NA TRBV30 CAWSGAETQYF TGTGCCTGGAGTGGTGCGGAGACCCAGTACTTC
TRBJ2-7 once NA TRBV9 CASSVGPGIYYEQYF TGTGCCAGCAGCGTAGGACCCGGGATCTACTACGAGCAGTACTTC
TRBJ1-2 NA NA TRBV6-5 CASSYGDSRIGYTF TGTGCCAGCAGTTATGGAGACTCAAGAATCGGCTACACCTTC
TRBJ1-1 NA NA TRBV7-9 CASSSGQKAFF TGTGCCAGCAGCTCCGGACAGAAAGCTTTCTTT
TRBJ2-2 NA NA TRBV30 CAWSALWAGELFF TGTGCCTGGAGTGCCTTGTGGGCCGGGGAGCTGTTTTTT
TRBJ2-7 NA NA TRBV10-3 CAISEIAGKYEQYF TGTGCCATCAGTGAGATAGCAGGGAAGTACGAGCAGTACTTC
TRBJ1-6 NA NA TRBV6-5 CATQRGQDSPLHF TGTGCCACCCAAAGGGGACAAGATTCACCCCTCCACTTT
TRBJ1-1 NA TRBD1 TRBV29-1 CSVAGQGGTEAFF TGCAGCGTCGCGGGACAGGGAGGTACTGAAGCTTTCTTT
TRBJ1-1 NA NA TRBV19 CASSTYRVFNTEAFF TGTGCCAGTAGTACGTACAGGGTGTTTAACACTGAAGCTTTCTTT
TRBJ2-5 NA NA TRBV5-1 CASSLSWETQYF TGCGCCAGCAGCTTGTCGTGGGAGACCCAGTACTTC
TRBJ1-2 NA NA TRBV5-1 CASSLGSTGEVGYTF TGCGCCAGCAGCTTGGGATCGACAGGCGAAGTCGGCTACACCTTC
TRBJ1-1 few NA TRBV10-3 CAISDRAEAFF TGTGCCATCAGTGACCGGGCTGAAGCTTTCTTT
TRBJ2-4 few TRBD2 TRBV29-1 CSVQTSGGNIQYF TGCAGCGTCCAAACCTCGGGAGGGAACATTCAGTACTTC
TRBJ2-7 NA NA TRBV30 CAWWARGAKEQYF TGTGCCTGGTGGGCCCGGGGGGCAAAGGAGCAGTACTTC
TRBJ2-3 NA TRBD2 TRBV4-2 CASSQAGTSPTDTQYF TGTGCCAGCAGCCAAGCCGGGACTAGCCCCACAGATACGCAGTATTTT
TRBJ1-5 NA TRBD1 TRBV30 CAWSDRLPTGPGNQPQHF TGTGCCTGGAGTGACCGACTCCCGACAGGGCCTGGGAATCAGCCCCAGCATTTT
TRBJ1-5 NA NA TRBV4-2 CASSQDQGEPQHF TGTGCCAGCAGCCAAGATCAGGGAGAGCCCCAGCATTTT
TRBJ1-1 few NA TRBV9 CASSVVRAMNTEAFF TGTGCCAGCAGCGTAGTGCGAGCCATGAACACTGAAGCTTTCTTT
TRBJ2-7 NA TRBD1 TRBV18 CASSEQGGLGYEQYF TGTGCCAGCTCAGAACAGGGGGGACTCGGTTACGAGCAGTACTTC
TRBJ1-5 NA NA TRBV6-5 CASRQQGGPQHF TGTGCCAGCAGGCAACAGGGAGGGCCCCAGCATTTT
TRBJ1-1 NA TRBD1 TRBV25-1 CASSEPGQRNTEAFF TGTGCCAGCAGTGAACCGGGACAGAGGAACACTGAAGCTTTCTTT
TRBJ1-6 NA NA TRBV19 CASSMEGPSPLHF TGTGCCAGTAGTATGGAGGGCCCTTCACCCCTCCACTTT
TRBJ2-3 once NA TRBV27 CASSLKLTDRTDTQYF TGTGCCAGCAGTTTGAAACTCACCGACCGCACAGATACGCAGTATTTT
TRBJ2-5 NA NA TRBV11-2 CASSLVRSVQETQYF TGTGCCAGCAGCTTAGTGCGGTCGGTACAAGAGACCCAGTACTTC
TRBJ2-2 once NA TRBV7-9 CASSLAEGEAGELFF TGTGCCAGCAGCTTAGCGGAAGGGGAGGCCGGGGAGCTGTTTTTT
TRBJ1-1 NA NA TRBV5-1 CASSQGSMNTEAFF TGCGCCAGCAGCCAAGGGTCGATGAACACTGAAGCTTTCTTT
TRBJ2-2 NA TRBD1 TRBV29-1 CSVRRPGGGGELFF TGCAGCGTGAGGAGACCAGGGGGCGGCGGGGAGCTGTTTTTT
TRBJ2-3 NA NA TRBV5-1 CASRAGGSFQITDTQYF TGCGCCAGCAGGGCCGGGGGCAGCTTCCAGATCACAGATACGCAGTATTTT
TRBJ2-1 few TRBD1 TRBV5-1 CASSRTGGINEQFF TGCGCCAGCAGCAGGACAGGGGGCATAAATGAGCAGTTCTTC
TRBJ2-3 few NA TRBV6-4 CASSDQGADTQYF TGTGCCAGCAGTGATCAGGGAGCAGATACGCAGTATTTT
TRBJ2-7 few TRBD1 TRBV29-1 CSVGQGRNEQYF TGCAGCGTCGGACAGGGCCGCAACGAGCAGTACTTC
TRBJ1-4 NA NA TRBV30 CAWKLEKLFF TGTGCCTGGAAGTTGGAAAAACTGTTTTTT